Described below is a single T cell receptor beta chain sequence and its context. Its specific antigen is unknown. No per-base quality is available; no much larger clone lies one base away. Reading from cysteine to phenylalanine, the CDR3 counts 14 amino acids. Left in the record is the CDR3 DNA by itself, 42 bases read in frame from the first base. The CDR1 and CDR2 encoded by the germline V gene are SGHRS and YFSETQ. V sheds 0 bases and J sheds 2 bases, leaving 8 bases between their ends. The library came from the immunoSEQ multiplex PCR assay. In the authors' own workflow: A statistical classification framework was built to diagnose cytomegalovirus status from the catalog of TCR beta chain sequences. Here the immuneACCESS table is served through TCRdb, limited to in-frame sequences with V and J called. Missing clones are a known gap in these copies; in checked studies unresolved V genes cover under half, and the rest lacks a known reason. Clone size and V and J calls were adopted from that table, with D and trimming inferred from the DNA. The sample records roughly 50,000 clones, more than 75% of which are singletons. The biggest ten clones account for more than 0.85% of the sample.

The record originates from a study of cytomegalovirus exposure and HLA in healthy donors (TCRdb year 2017). In terms of the full investigation: According to a later analysis, the approximately 120 validation repertoires were produced on the same platform as the 666 repertoires of the first cohort. The study aimed to test whether cataloging public T cell receptors could reveal signatures of past pathogen exposure. In addition to the first cohort of 650 to 800 subjects, a separate validation cohort of approximately 110 different subjects was used. To predict cytomegalovirus infection status, the study brought together high-throughput TCR immunosequencing, statistical association of individual TCRs with disease status, and machine learning.

Overall study results and their limits: The classifier was reported to diagnose cytomegalovirus status with high specificity and sensitivity in both the original cohort and the validation cohort. According to the authors, the approach could potentially be generalized to other disease states and immunological phenotypes. In a later analysis, TCRs clustered in the first cohort were found to also tend to co-occur in the approximately 120 validation repertoires, with 94% of cluster scores above 0. Across donors, most TCR sequences were observed very rarely, whereas some public TCRs were present in many individuals. In vitro tests confirmed that three of the cytomegalovirus-associated TCR beta chains recognize cytomegalovirus antigens. In the study, roughly 160 TCR beta chains were listed as associated with cytomegalovirus. The validation cohort had no HLA typing available for a later analysis, so co-occurrence within that cohort was assessed over all 130 or so repertoires.

Separate from the roughly 630-subject first cohort, the validation cohort of 120 subjects was the group to which the donors belonged. The sequence links TRBV5-1 to TRBJ1-2, with TRBD1 tentatively as D gene (5 bases match). Material for sequencing was PBMCs. The TCR sequence derives from a man in his late teens or twenties in good health and CMV-seronegative. At the DNA level, the sequence is TGCGCCAGCAGCTTGGCCGGGGGAAACTATGGCTACACCTTC. Its coded protein is CASSLAGGNYGYTF.